A selection of T cell receptor beta chains follows, all from one sample in a study of early T cells in non-severe SARS-CoV-2 infection. MiXCR was run by TCRdb on the 5' RACE reads, yielding one entry per CDR3 protein. The table lists about 27,000 distinct CDR3 sequences, about 3% of them singletons, with under 0.75% in the top ten. The sequenced sample was whole blood. Receptors originate from an adult who was a healthcare worker with PCR-confirmed SARS-CoV-2 infection or an uninfected control (not recorded which). Both conserved end residues are part of each CDR3. A D gene is named only where the DNA matches it firmly. The listing skips clone size in some rows; elsewhere it reads once, few, many or a size class.

j_gene	abundance	d_gene	v_gene	CDR3aa	CDR3nt
TRBJ2-1	many	TRBD2	TRBV12-3/TRBV12-4	CASRDTSGSYNEQFF	TGTGCCAGCAGAGATACTAGCGGGAGCTACAATGAGCAGTTCTTC
TRBJ2-4	many	TRBD1	TRBV5-1	CASSLDIGGMNIQYF	TGCGCCAGCAGCTTGGATATAGGGGGCATGAACATTCAGTACTTC
TRBJ2-2	many	-	TRBV7-2	CASSLAAPMNTGELFF	TGTGCCAGCAGCTTAGCGGCCCCGATGAACACCGGGGAGCTGTTTTTT
TRBJ2-3	many	TRBD2	TRBV20-1	CSASGPGLAGGPTDTQYF	TGCAGTGCTAGTGGCCCGGGACTAGCGGGGGGGCCGACAGATACGCAGTATTTT
TRBJ2-1	many	-	TRBV10-2	CASSEGFLRGNEQFF	TGCGCCAGCAGTGAGGGTTTTTTAAGGGGCAATGAGCAGTTCTTC
TRBJ2-4	-	TRBD1	TRBV6-6	CASSSGTAKNIQYF	TGTGCCAGCAGCTCCGGGACAGCAAAAAACATTCAGTACTTC
TRBJ2-3	-	-	TRBV6-1	CASSETGAKSDTQYF	TGTGCCAGCAGTGAAACGGGAGCTAAGTCGGATACGCAGTATTTT
TRBJ1-2	medium-sized	TRBD1	TRBV5-4	CASSLGGQGPNYGYTF	TGTGCCAGCAGCTTGGGGGGACAGGGCCCGAACTATGGCTACACCTTC
TRBJ1-2	many	-	TRBV7-9	CASSPHLGYGYTF	TGTGCCAGCAGCCCTCATCTGGGGTATGGCTACACCTTC
TRBJ2-1	many	TRBD1	TRBV7-2	CASSLVSWTGTGGLNEQFF	TGTGCCAGCAGCTTAGTATCTTGGACGGGGACAGGGGGCCTCAATGAGCAGTTCTTC
TRBJ2-2	many	TRBD1	TRBV19	CATQGDRDTGELFF	TGTGCCACCCAGGGGGACAGGGACACCGGGGAGCTGTTTTTT
TRBJ1-1	medium-sized	TRBD1	TRBV5-1	CASSTGTGLGTEAFF	TGCGCCAGCAGCACCGGGACAGGGCTCGGCACTGAAGCTTTCTTT
TRBJ2-1	many	TRBD1	TRBV29-1	CSVSTGRDEQFF	TGCAGCGTTTCGACAGGGCGTGATGAGCAGTTCTTC
TRBJ1-3	many	-	TRBV7-2	CASTPYNF	TGTGCCAGCACCCCTTATAATTTT
TRBJ2-2	-	TRBD1	TRBV6-6	CASSKRDRGAGELFF	TGTGCCAGCAGTAAACGGGACAGGGGTGCCGGGGAGCTGTTTTTT
TRBJ1-4	many	-	TRBV5-6	CASSPFGREEKLFF	TGTGCCAGCAGCCCGTTTGGCAGGGAAGAAAAACTGTTTTTT
TRBJ2-4	many	-	TRBV7-3	CASSLNRAAKNIQYF	TGTGCCAGCAGCCTGAACAGGGCAGCCAAAAACATTCAGTACTTC
TRBJ2-1	many	-	TRBV6-6	CASSYPLEHTIPNEQFF	TGTGCCAGCAGTTACCCTCTTGAGCACACTATCCCCAATGAGCAGTTCTTC
TRBJ2-5	many	-	TRBV29-1	CSVREETQYF	TGCAGCGTGAGAGAAGAGACCCAGTACTTC
TRBJ2-1	few	TRBD2	TRBV5-5	CASSLVGRNEQFF	TGTGCCAGCAGCTTGGTCGGGAGGAATGAGCAGTTCTTC
TRBJ1-5	many	-	TRBV12-3/TRBV12-4	CASRGGQGYSNQPQHF	TGTGCCAGCAGAGGGGGACAAGGGTATAGCAATCAGCCCCAGCATTTT
TRBJ2-2	medium-sized	TRBD1	TRBV7-8	CASSGTAPNTGELFF	TGTGCCAGCAGCGGGACAGCTCCGAACACCGGGGAGCTGTTTTTT
TRBJ1-5	many	-	TRBV6-6	CASRGGSNQPQHF	TGTGCCAGCAGGGGCGGTAGCAATCAGCCCCAGCATTTT